This T cell receptor (beta chain) was identified during a study of T cell responses to AZD1222 COVID-19 vaccine. On the study more broadly: Second-dose intervals near 4 or 12 weeks were combined.

Germline V gene data show CDR1 as SGHAT and CDR2 as FQNNGV. This CDR3 region has 15 residues. Trimming pared 2 bases from V and 3 bases from J, leaving 13 bases between. The repertoire was sequenced with immunoSEQ multiplex PCR; TCRdb's copy has only in-frame clones and lacks some. The sample records over 120,000 clones, roughly nine tenths being singletons. A word on this clone: The antigen is unknown.

Broader study findings: Sampling captured repertoires only after the peak T cell response. Close to half of all spike-specific TCRs reportedly target regions of the variants that are unmutated.

The clonotype comes from an adult in good health. Sequencing was performed on peripheral blood, taken on day 0 of AZD1222 vaccination. J is TRBJ2-5 and V is TRBV11-2; D gene ambiguous. CDR3 sequence: CASSLRAGFKETQYF. The CDR3 DNA reads TGTGCCAGCAGCTTAAGGGCCGGTTTCAAAGAGACCCAGTACTTC.